The TCR beta chain under discussion was sequenced for a study of beta chain features in type 1 diabetes. Overall study context: Patients were similar to healthy donors in age and gender (as well as in cell yields). Study results and caveats: The naive, central memory and Treg TCRB repertoires of patients appeared to be more similar to one another than those of healthy donors. No resolution was reached here on whether HLA type influences TCRB rearrangement.

Every isolated RNA sample was fully reverse transcribed, so sequencing captured expressed TCRB transcripts. Here immunoSEQ multiplex PCR was the method, and the copy in TCRdb shows in-frame clones only, minus some. Here the sample spans 430,000 or so clones, about 10% being singletons. This clone was counted only a few times. Its cognate antigen is unknown. This CDR3 is also generated by other DNA sequences in the sample. The CDR3 is 12 amino acids. The V gene's germline CDR1 is GTSNPN and CDR2 SVGIG (reference sequence). The germline V and J ends were trimmed by 2 bases and 3 bases, with 8 bases remaining between them.

The rearrangement uses TRBV30 and TRBJ2-7; no firm D call. This TCR was sampled from a woman between 18 and 29 years old in good health. The sequencing input was naive CD4+ T cells from blood. In nucleotides, the CDR3 is TGTGCCTGGAGTATCGGCAGCTACGAGCAGTACTTC. Its protein product is CAWSIGSYEQYF.